A selection of T cell receptor beta chains follows, all from one sample in a study of T cell repertoires in cytomegalovirus infection. Their cognate antigens are unknown. MiXCR, run by TCRdb on the reads, gives a single entry per CDR3 protein. The data contain about 900,000 distinct CDR3 sequences, approximately 31% of them seen just once; the ten biggest clones take up 13%. This specimen consisted of cultured CD8+ T cells from PBMCs, obtained from culture after CMV antigen stimulation. The receptors originated from a human donor in good health (CMV status not recorded). Some clones in this sample may be carry-over from other donors' samples. CDR3s include the opening cysteine and the closing phenylalanine or tryptophan. A D gene is named only where the DNA matches it firmly. Size is omitted from some rows. Given values are once, few, many or a class for expanded clones.

clone_size	j_call	v_call	d_call	cdr3_aa	cdr3_nt
many	TRBJ1-1	TRBV7-2	-	CASSYGTENTEAFF	TGTGCCAGCAGCTACGGGACGGAGAACACTGAAGCTTTCTTT
few	TRBJ1-6	TRBV7-2	-	CASSLWSLQVNSPLHF	TGTGCCAGCAGCTTATGGTCCCTCCAAGTTAATTCACCCCTCCACTTT
-	TRBJ2-1	TRBV7-2	-	CASSLDRLAYNEQFF	TGTGCCAGCAGCTTAGATCGACTAGCCTACAATGAGCAGTTCTTC
few	TRBJ2-1	TRBV6-1	TRBD2	CASSPTGGSGGPYAYNEQFF	TGTGCCAGCAGTCCTACGGGAGGGAGCGGGGGGCCATATGCCTACAATGAGCAGTTCTTC
few	TRBJ1-3	TRBV10-3	-	CAIRAFHDPLESGNTIYF	TGTGCCATCAGGGCCTTCCACGACCCACTCGAATCTGGAAACACCATATATTTT
few	TRBJ2-1	TRBV9	TRBD2	CASSVATRPGLAGGDSYNEQFF	TGTGCCAGCAGCGTAGCTACCAGACCGGGACTAGCGGGGGGGGACTCCTACAATGAGCAGTTCTTC
-	TRBJ2-2	TRBV24-1	-	CATSSVAGATPTNTGELFF	TGTGCCACCAGCAGTGTGGCGGGGGCCACTCCCACGAACACCGGGGAGCTGTTTTTT
few	TRBJ1-6	TRBV27	-	CASSFLPVAGYNSPLHF	TGTGCCAGCAGTTTCCTTCCAGTCGCTGGCTATAATTCACCCCTCCACTTT
once	TRBJ1-1	TRBV27	TRBD1	CASRLTGMTEAFF	TGTGCCAGCAGACTGACAGGGATGACTGAAGCTTTCTTT
-	TRBJ2-1	TRBV28	TRBD1	CASSWPGQGYEQFF	TGTGCCAGCAGTTGGCCGGGACAGGGCTATGAGCAGTTCTTC
-	TRBJ2-5	TRBV6-5	-	CASSPRRWGQETQYF	TGTGCCAGCAGCCCGAGGAGATGGGGCCAAGAGACCCAGTACTTC
few	TRBJ2-7	TRBV27	-	CASSPRGSEQYF	TGTGCCAGCTCTCCGAGGGGTTCCGAGCAGTACTTC
-	TRBJ2-3	TRBV19	-	CASSPTEGWGTDTQYF	TGTGCCAGTAGCCCGACGGAGGGCTGGGGCACAGATACGCAGTATTTT
many	TRBJ1-1	TRBV12-3/TRBV12-4	-	CASSLGRFEAFF	TGTGCCAGCAGTTTAGGCAGGTTTGAAGCTTTCTTT
-	TRBJ2-1	TRBV9	-	CASSNPELFRSASSYNEQFF	TGTGCCAGCAGCAATCCCGAACTATTTCGTAGCGCGAGCTCCTACAATGAGCAGTTCTTC
many	TRBJ2-2	TRBV7-2	TRBD1	CASSLVPVDREGDGELFF	TGTGCCAGCAGCTTAGTGCCGGTGGACAGGGAAGGTGACGGGGAGCTGTTTTTT
-	TRBJ2-7	TRBV29-1	-	CSVHDQDGYEQYF	TGCAGCGTTCACGATCAGGACGGATACGAGCAGTACTTC
-	TRBJ1-1	TRBV27	-	CASSLSRTANTEAFF	TGTGCCAGCAGTTTATCAAGGACAGCGAACACTGAAGCTTTCTTT
few	TRBJ1-1	TRBV12-3/TRBV12-4	-	CASSQSPNTEAFF	TGTGCCAGCAGTCAGAGTCCGAACACTGAAGCTTTCTTT
few	TRBJ1-5	TRBV7-6	-	CASSLKEADQPQHF	TGTGCCAGCAGCTTAAAGGAGGCCGATCAGCCCCAGCATTTT
-	TRBJ2-1	TRBV6-5	-	CASSYFAENSYNEQFF	TGTGCCAGCAGTTACTTCGCAGAAAACTCCTACAATGAGCAGTTCTTC
many	TRBJ1-5	TRBV11-2	TRBD1	CASSLAGGDRGVWPQHF	TGTGCCAGCAGCTTAGCCGGAGGGGACAGGGGAGTTTGGCCCCAGCATTTT
-	TRBJ2-1	TRBV6-6	-	CASSYSASVTYNEQFF	TGTGCCAGCAGTTACTCGGCTAGCGTCACCTACAATGAGCAGTTCTTC
-	TRBJ1-1	TRBV6-5	TRBD1	CASSPGQGRQLNTEAFF	TGTGCCAGCAGTCCTGGACAGGGGCGCCAGTTGAACACTGAAGCTTTCTTT
few	TRBJ1-2	TRBV12-5	-	CASGLVGERGHYGYTF	TGTGCTAGTGGTTTGGTCGGGGAAAGAGGTCACTATGGCTACACCTTC
few	TRBJ1-3	TRBV6-1	-	CASIAGHSGNTIYF	TGTGCCAGCATTGCGGGACATTCTGGAAACACCATATATTTT
-	TRBJ2-2	TRBV4-1	-	CASSPKTSRAGELFF	TGCGCCAGCAGCCCGAAGACTAGTCGCGCCGGGGAGCTGTTTTTT
-	TRBJ1-1	TRBV7-2	TRBD1	CASSLEGGLHTEAFF	TGTGCCAGCAGCTTAGAAGGGGGCCTTCACACTGAAGCTTTCTTT
few	TRBJ2-7	TRBV7-8	-	CASSFPDGGMGEQYF	TGTGCCAGCAGCTTCCCAGACGGGGGCATGGGCGAGCAGTACTTC
many	TRBJ2-2	TRBV7-6	-	CASSPSPSLNTGELFF	TGTGCCAGCAGCCCAAGCCCAAGCTTGAACACCGGGGAGCTGTTTTTT
few	TRBJ1-4	TRBV6-1	TRBD1	CASGGQGKEKLFF	TGTGCCAGCGGGGGACAGGGGAAAGAAAAACTGTTTTTT
-	TRBJ2-5	TRBV5-5	TRBD1	CASSYARDSQETQYF	TGTGCCAGCAGCTACGCCCGGGACAGTCAAGAGACCCAGTACTTC
few	TRBJ1-5	TRBV7-6	-	CASSAWDGRNQPQHF	TGTGCCAGCAGCGCATGGGACGGACGCAATCAGCCCCAGCATTTT
-	TRBJ2-2	TRBV7-6	-	CASSSSEANTGELFF	TGTGCCAGCAGCTCAAGCGAGGCGAACACCGGGGAGCTGTTTTTT
few	TRBJ1-5	TRBV7-8	-	CASSSSGSINQPQHF	TGTGCCAGCAGCTCCTCGGGGAGTATTAATCAGCCCCAGCATTTT
-	TRBJ1-1	TRBV6-2/TRBV6-3	-	CASSLVRVVEAFF	TGTGCCAGCAGTCTGGTTCGGGTAGTTGAAGCTTTCTTT
-	TRBJ2-3	TRBV7-3	-	CASSCCSGTDTQYF	TGTGCCAGCAGCTGCTGTAGCGGAACAGATACGCAGTATTTT
-	TRBJ2-5	TRBV11-3	-	CASSSRSEDQTQYF	TGTGCCAGCAGCTCGAGGTCCGAGGATCAGACCCAGTACTTC
-	TRBJ2-1	TRBV10-3	TRBD1	CAISGRSTGEYEQFF	TGTGCCATCAGTGGCCGATCTACAGGGGAGTATGAGCAGTTCTTC
many	TRBJ2-1	TRBV7-9	TRBD2	CASSPSHLLAGSYNEQFF	TGTGCCAGCAGCCCATCTCACCTGCTAGCGGGGTCCTACAATGAGCAGTTCTTC